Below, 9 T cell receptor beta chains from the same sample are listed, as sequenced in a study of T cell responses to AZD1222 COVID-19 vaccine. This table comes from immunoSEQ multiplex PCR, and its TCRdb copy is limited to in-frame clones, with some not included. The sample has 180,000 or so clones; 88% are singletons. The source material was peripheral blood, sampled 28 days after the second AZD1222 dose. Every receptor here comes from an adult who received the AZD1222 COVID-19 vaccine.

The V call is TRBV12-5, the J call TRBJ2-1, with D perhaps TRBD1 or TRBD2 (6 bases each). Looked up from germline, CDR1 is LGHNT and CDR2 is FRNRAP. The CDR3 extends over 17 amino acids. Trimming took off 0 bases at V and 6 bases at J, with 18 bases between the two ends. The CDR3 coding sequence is TGTGCTAGTGGTTTGGTCGGAGGGCCTGGGGGCTCCAATGAGCAGTTCTTC. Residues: CASGLVGGPGGSNEQFF.

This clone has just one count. For the CDR3, the DNA is TGTGCCTGGAGCACCGGGGGGGATAATTCACCCCTCCACTTT. Protein: CAWSTGGDNSPLHF. J is TRBJ1-6 and V is TRBV30; D may be TRBD1 (5 bases). CDR3 length: 14 amino acids. Germline V gene sequence: CDR1 GTSNPN, CDR2 SVGIG (reference sequence). With 3 bases removed from V and 5 bases from J, the gap between germline ends came to 11 bases.

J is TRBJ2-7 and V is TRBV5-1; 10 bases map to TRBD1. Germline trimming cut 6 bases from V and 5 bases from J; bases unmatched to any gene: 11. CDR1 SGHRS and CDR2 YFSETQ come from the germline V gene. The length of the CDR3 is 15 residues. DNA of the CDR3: TGCGCCAGCAACCCCTCGGGACAGGGGCCGCACGAGCAGTACTTC. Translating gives CASNPSGQGPHEQYF.

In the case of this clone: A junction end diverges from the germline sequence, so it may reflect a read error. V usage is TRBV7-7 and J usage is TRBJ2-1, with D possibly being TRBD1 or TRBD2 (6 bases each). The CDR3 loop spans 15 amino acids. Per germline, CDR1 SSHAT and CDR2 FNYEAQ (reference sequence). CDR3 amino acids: CASSLGGFSYNEQFF. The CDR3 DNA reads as TGTGCTAGCAGCTTAGGGGGGTTCTCCTACAATGAGCAGTTCTTC.

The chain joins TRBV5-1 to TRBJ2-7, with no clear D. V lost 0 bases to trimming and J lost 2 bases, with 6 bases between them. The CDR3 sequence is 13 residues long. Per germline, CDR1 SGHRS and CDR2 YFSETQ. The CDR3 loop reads CASSLGSTYEQYF. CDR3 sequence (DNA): TGCGCCAGCAGCTTGGGATCTACCTACGAGCAGTACTTC.

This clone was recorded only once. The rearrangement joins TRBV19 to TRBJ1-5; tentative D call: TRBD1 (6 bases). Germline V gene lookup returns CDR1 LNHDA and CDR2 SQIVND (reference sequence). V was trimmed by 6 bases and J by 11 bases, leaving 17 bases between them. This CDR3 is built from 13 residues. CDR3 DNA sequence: TGTGCCAGTAGGCAAGTGGGGGCCGAGGCCCAGCATTTT. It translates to CASRQVGAEAQHF.

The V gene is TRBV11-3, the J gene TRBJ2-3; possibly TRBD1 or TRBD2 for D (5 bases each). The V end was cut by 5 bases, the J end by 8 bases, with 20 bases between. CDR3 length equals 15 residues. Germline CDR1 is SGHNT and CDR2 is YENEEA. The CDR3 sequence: CASSPGARTEVTQYF. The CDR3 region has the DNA TGTGCCAGCAGCCCCGGGGCTAGAACCGAAGTTACGCAGTATTTT.

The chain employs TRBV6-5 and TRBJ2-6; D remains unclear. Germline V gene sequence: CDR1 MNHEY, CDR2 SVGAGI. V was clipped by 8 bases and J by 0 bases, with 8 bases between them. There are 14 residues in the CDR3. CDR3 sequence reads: CASWSDSGANVLTF. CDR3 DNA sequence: TGTGCCAGCTGGTCGGACTCTGGGGCCAACGTCCTGACTTTC.

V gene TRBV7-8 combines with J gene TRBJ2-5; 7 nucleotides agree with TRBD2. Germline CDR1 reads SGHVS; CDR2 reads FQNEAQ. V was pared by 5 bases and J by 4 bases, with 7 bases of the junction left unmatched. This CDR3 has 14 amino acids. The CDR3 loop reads CASSRGRAPETQYF. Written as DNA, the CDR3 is TGTGCCAGCAGCCGAGGGAGGGCCCCAGAGACCCAGTACTTC.